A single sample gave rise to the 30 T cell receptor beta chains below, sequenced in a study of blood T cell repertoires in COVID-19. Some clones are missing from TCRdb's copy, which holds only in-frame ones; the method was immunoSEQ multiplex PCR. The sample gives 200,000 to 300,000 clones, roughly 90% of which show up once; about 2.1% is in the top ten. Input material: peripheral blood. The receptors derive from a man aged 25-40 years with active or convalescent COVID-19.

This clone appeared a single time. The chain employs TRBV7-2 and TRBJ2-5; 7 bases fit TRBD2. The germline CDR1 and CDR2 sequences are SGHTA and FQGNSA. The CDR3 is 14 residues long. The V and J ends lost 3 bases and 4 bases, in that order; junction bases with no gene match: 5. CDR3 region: CASSFSSGGETQYF. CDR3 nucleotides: TGTGCCAGCAGCTTTAGTTCGGGGGGAGAGACCCAGTACTTC.

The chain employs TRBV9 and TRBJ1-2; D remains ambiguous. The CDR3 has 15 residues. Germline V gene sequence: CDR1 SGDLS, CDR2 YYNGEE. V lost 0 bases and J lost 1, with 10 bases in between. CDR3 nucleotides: TGTGCCAGCAGCGTAGGGGCATCTTATAACTATGGCTACACCTTC. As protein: CASSVGASYNYGYTF.

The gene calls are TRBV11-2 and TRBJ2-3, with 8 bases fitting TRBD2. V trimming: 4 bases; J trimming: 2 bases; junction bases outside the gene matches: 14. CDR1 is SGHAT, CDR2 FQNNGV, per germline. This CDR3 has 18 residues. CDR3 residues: CASSSLRRWRGDTDTQYF. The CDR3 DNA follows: TGTGCCAGCAGCTCCCTTCGTCGCTGGCGGGGGGACACAGATACGCAGTATTTT.

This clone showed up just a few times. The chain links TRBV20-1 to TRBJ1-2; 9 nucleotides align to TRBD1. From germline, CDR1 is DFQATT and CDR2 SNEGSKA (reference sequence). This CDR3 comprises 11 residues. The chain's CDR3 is CSPGQGGGYTF. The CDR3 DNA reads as TGCAGCCCGGGACAGGGAGGAGGCTACACCTTC.

CDR3 DNA sequence: TGTGCCAGCACCCTCGACGGACAGAACTATAATTCACCCCTCCACTTT. Translating gives CASTLDGQNYNSPLHF. This chain connects TRBV6-6 to TRBJ1-6, with D maybe TRBD1 (6 bases). The CDR3 is 16 amino acids. From germline, CDR1 is MNHNY and CDR2 SVGAGI (reference sequence). The V gene lost 7 bases and the J gene lost 3 bases, with 16 bases spanning the gap.

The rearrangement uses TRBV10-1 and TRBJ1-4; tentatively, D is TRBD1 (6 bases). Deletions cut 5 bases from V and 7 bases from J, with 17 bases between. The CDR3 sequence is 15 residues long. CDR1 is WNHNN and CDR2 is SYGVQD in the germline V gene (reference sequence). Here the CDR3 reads CASSMDSDWPEKLFF. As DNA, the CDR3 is TGCGCCAGCAGTATGGACAGTGATTGGCCTGAAAAACTGTTTTTT.

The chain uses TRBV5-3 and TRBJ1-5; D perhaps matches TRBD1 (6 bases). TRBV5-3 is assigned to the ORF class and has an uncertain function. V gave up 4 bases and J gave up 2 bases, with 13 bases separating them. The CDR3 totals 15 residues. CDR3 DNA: TGTGCCAGAAGCACTCCACAGGGCGGCAATCAGCCCCAGCATTTT. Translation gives CARSTPQGGNQPQHF.

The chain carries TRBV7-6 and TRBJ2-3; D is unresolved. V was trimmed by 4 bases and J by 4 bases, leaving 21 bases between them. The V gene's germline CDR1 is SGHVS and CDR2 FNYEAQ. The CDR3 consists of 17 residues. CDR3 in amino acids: CASSSTTRSPSADTQYF. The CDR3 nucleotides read TGTGCCAGCAGCTCAACTACGAGGTCGCCTTCCGCAGATACGCAGTATTTT.

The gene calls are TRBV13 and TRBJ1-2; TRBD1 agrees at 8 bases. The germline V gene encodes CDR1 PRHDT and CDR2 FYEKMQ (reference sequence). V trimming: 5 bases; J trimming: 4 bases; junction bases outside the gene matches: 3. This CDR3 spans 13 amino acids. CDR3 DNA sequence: TGTGCCAGCAGCCGAGACAGGGGCTATGGCTACACCTTC. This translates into CASSRDRGYGYTF.

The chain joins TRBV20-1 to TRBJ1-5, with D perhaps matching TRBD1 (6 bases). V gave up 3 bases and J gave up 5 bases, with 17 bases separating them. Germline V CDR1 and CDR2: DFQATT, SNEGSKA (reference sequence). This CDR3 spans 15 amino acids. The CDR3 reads CSASNSAGAYQPQHF. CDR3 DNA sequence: TGCAGTGCTAGTAATAGCGCAGGGGCTTATCAGCCCCAGCATTTT.

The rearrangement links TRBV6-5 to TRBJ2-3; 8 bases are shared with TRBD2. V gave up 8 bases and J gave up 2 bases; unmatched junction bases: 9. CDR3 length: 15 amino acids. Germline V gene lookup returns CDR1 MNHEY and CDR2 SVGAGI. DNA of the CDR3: TGTGCCAGCTCCAATGGGCGGGGGGTCACAGATACGCAGTATTTT. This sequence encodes CASSNGRGVTDTQYF.

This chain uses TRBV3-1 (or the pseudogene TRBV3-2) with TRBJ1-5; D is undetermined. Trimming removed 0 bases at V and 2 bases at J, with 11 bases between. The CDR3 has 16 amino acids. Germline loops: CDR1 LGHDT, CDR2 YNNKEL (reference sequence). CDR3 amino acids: CASSQDGGMGNQPQHF. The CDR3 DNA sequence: TGTGCCAGCAGCCAAGACGGAGGGATGGGCAATCAGCCCCAGCATTTT.

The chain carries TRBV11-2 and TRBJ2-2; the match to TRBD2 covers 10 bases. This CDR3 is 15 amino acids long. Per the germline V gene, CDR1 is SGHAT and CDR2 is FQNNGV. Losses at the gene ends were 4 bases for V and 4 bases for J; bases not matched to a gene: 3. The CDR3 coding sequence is TGTGCCAGCAGCTCGCCTAGCGGGGGCACCGGGGAGCTGTTTTTT. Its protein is CASSSPSGGTGELFF.

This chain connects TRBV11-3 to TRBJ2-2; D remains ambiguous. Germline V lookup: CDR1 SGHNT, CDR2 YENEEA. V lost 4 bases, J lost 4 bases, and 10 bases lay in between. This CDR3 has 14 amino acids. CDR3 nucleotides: TGTGCCAGCAGCTCCCCCTACGGCACCGGGGAGCTGTTTTTT. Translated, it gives CASSSPYGTGELFF.

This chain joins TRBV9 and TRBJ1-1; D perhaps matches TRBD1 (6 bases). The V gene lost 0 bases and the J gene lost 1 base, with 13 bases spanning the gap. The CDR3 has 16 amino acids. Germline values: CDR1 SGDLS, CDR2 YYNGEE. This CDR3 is CASSVGGGHPNTEAFF. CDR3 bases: TGTGCCAGCAGCGTAGGAGGGGGACACCCGAACACTGAAGCTTTCTTT.

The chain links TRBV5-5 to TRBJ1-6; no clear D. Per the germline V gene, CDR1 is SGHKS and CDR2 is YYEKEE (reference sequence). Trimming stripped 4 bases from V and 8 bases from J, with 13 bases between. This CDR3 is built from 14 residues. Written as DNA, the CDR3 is TGTGCCAGCAGCCTAGAGGGTGGGGATTCACCCCTCCACTTT. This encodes CASSLEGGDSPLHF.

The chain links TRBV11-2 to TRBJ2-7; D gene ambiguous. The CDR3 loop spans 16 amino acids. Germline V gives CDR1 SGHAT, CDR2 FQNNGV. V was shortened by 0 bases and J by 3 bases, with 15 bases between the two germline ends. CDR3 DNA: TGTGCCAGCAGCTTAGATGCGGCCGACGGGTACTACGAGCAGTACTTC. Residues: CASSLDAADGYYEQYF.

DNA for the CDR3: TGTGCCAGTAGTTGGGCCGGAGGGAACACTGAAGCTTTCTTT. Amino acids: CASSWAGGNTEAFF. The chain has TRBV19 and TRBJ1-1; the D is unclear. CDR3 length: 14 residues. Germline V CDR1 and CDR2: LNHDA, SQIVND (reference sequence). Trimming stripped 5 bases from V and 1 base from J, with 11 bases between.

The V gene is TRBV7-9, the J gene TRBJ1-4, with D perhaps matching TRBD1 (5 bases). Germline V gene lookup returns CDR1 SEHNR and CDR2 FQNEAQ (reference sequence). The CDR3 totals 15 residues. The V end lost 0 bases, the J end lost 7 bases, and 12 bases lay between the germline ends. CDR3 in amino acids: CASSLARQGVEKLFF. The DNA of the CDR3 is TGTGCCAGCAGCTTAGCGCGGCAGGGTGTTGAAAAACTGTTTTTT. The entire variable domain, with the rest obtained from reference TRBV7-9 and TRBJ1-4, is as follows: DTGVSQNPRHKITKRGQNVTFRCDPISEHNRLYWYRQTLGQGPEFLTYFQNEAQLEKSRLLSDRFSAERPKGSFSTLEIQRTEQGDSAMYLCASSLARQGVEKLFFGSGTQLSVL.

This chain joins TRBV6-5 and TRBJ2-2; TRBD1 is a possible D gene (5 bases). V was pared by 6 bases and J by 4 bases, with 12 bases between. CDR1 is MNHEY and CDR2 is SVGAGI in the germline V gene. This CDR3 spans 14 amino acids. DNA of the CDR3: TGTGCCAGCAGAAGGGGTCTGGGCACCGGGGAGCTGTTTTTT. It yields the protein CASRRGLGTGELFF.

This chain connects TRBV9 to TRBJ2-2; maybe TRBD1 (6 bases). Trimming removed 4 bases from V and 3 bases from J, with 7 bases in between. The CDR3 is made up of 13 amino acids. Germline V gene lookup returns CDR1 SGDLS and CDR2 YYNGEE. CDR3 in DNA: TGTGCCAGCAGCAGACAGGACACCGGGGAGCTGTTTTTT. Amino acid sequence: CASSRQDTGELFF.

The DNA for the CDR3 is TGTGCCTGGACCTCACAGGGGTTCAACACCGGGGAGCTGTTTTTT. The encoded protein is CAWTSQGFNTGELFF. The chain couples TRBV30 to TRBJ2-2, with TRBD1 matching 7 bases. The J segment lost 2 bases and the V segment lost 4 bases, leaving 7 bases of the junction unmatched. Germline V gene lookup returns CDR1 GTSNPN and CDR2 SVGIG (reference sequence). The CDR3 totals 15 residues.

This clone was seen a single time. The CDR3 nucleotides are TGCGCCAGCCGGTTCCATCCCGGAGAGACCCAGTACTTC. Its protein product is CASRFHPGETQYF. The rearrangement joins TRBV10-2 to TRBJ2-5; D is ambiguous. V was clipped by 8 bases and J by 4 bases, with 14 bases between them. The CDR3 runs 13 residues. Germline CDR1 WSHSY, CDR2 SAAADI.

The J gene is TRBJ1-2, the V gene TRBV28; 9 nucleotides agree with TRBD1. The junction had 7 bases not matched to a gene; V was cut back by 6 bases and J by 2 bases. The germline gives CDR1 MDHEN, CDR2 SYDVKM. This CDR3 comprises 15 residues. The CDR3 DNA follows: TGTGCCAGCAGCACTACCGGGACAGGGAACTATGGCTACACCTTC. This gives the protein CASSTTGTGNYGYTF.

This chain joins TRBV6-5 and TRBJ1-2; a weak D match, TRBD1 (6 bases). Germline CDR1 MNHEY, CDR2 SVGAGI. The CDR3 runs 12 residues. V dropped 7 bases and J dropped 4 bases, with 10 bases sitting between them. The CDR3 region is CASTRGAYGYTF. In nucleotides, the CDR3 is TGTGCCAGCACCCGGGGGGCCTATGGCTACACCTTC.

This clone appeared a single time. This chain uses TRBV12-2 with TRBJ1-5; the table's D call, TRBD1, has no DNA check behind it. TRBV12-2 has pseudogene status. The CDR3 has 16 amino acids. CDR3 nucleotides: TGTGCAAGTCGCCAGGACAGGGGACATAGCAATCAGCCCCAGCATTTT. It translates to CASRQDRGHSNQPQHF.

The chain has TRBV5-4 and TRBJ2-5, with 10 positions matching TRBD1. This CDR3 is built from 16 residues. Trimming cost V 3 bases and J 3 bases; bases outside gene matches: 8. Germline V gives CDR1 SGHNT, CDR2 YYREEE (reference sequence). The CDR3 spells CASSSKGTGAKETQYF. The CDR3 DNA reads TGTGCCAGCAGCTCGAAAGGGACAGGGGCAAAAGAGACCCAGTACTTC.

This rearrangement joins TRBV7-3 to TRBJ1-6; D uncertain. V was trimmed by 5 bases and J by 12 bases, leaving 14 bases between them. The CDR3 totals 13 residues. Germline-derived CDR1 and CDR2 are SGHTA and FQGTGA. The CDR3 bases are TGTGCCAGCAGCCTCGACCTGGGCTTACCCCTCCACTTT. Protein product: CASSLDLGLPLHF.

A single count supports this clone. This CDR3 is CASSQGGPGQPQHF. The CDR3 DNA is TGTGCCAGCAGCCAAGGAGGGCCAGGCCAGCCCCAGCATTTT. This chain uses TRBV3-1 (or the pseudogene TRBV3-2) with TRBJ1-5; D is unresolved. Trimming took off 1 base at V and 7 bases at J, with 11 bases between the two ends. This CDR3 contains 14 residues. CDR1 is LGHDT, CDR2 YNNKEL, per germline (reference sequence).

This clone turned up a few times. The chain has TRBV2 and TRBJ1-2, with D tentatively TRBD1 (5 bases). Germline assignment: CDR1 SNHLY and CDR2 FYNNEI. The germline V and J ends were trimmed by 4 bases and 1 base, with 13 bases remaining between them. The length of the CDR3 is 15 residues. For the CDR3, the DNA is TGTGCCAGCAGTGTAGTAGCAGGGAATAACTATGGCTACACCTTC. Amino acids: CASSVVAGNNYGYTF.